These 25 T cell receptor beta chains were all obtained from the same sample, sequenced in a study of T-cell reconstitution after alpha-beta-depleted transplantation in children. Construction of the TCRbeta library involved unique molecular identifiers. TCRdb independently ran MiXCR on the PCR reads; one entry per CDR3 protein. Of approximately 110,000 distinct CDR3 sequences detected, 20% to 25% appear once; the ten largest clones hold more than 9%. The specimen was PBMCs, mostly from graft donor cells, collected 180 days after TCRalphabeta/CD19-depleted stem cell transplant. Receptors were obtained from a male patient between 2 and 9 years old who had a stem cell transplant for chronic granulomatous disease, so the T cells may come from the graft donor.

This clonotype was seen ten or more times. The rearrangement links TRBV5-1 to TRBJ1-4, with D perhaps TRBD1 (5 bases). Trimming removed 2 bases at V and 8 bases at J, with 16 bases between. The germline V gene encodes CDR1 SGHRS and CDR2 YFSETQ. CDR3 length equals 15 residues. CDR3 nucleotide sequence: TGCGCCAGCAGCTTTGGGGACGGCCGGGGGGAAAAACTGTTTTTT. Residues: CASSFGDGRGEKLFF.

This clonotype appeared a few times. This chain links TRBV12-3 or TRBV12-4 with TRBJ2-5; D possibly corresponds to TRBD2 (7 bases). The length of the CDR3 is 15 residues. Trimming pared 6 bases from V and 2 bases from J, leaving 16 bases between. DNA of the CDR3: TGTGCCAGCAGGCTAAGGAGGGGGGGACAAGAGACCCAGTACTTC. Its protein is CASRLRRGGQETQYF.

This clonotype has at least ten counts. The chain carries TRBV6-5 and TRBJ2-1; no clear D gene. V was trimmed by 2 bases and J by 4 bases, leaving 12 bases between them. The CDR3 is 15 amino acids. The germline V gene has CDR1 MNHEY and CDR2 SVGAGI. CDR3 residues: CASSYPGRDYNEQFF. CDR3 nucleotide sequence: TGTGCCAGCAGTTACCCAGGACGCGATTACAATGAGCAGTTCTTC.

The chain links TRBV6-1 to TRBJ2-3, with 11 bases that match TRBD2. With 5 bases clipped from V and 1 base from J, the junction kept 5 bases outside the gene matches. Germline V gene lookup returns CDR1 MNHNS and CDR2 SASEGT. CDR3 length: 16 amino acids. The CDR3 protein is CASSPLSGRGTDTQYF. The CDR3 coding sequence is TGTGCCAGCAGTCCCCTTAGCGGGAGGGGCACAGATACGCAGTATTTT.

In its sample, this clonotype was seen many times. The chain has TRBV28 and TRBJ2-2; no reliable D call. The germline CDR1 and CDR2 sequences are MDHEN and SYDVKM. The CDR3 contains 16 residues. The germline V and J ends were trimmed by 1 base and 2 bases, with 11 bases remaining between them. The DNA of the CDR3 is TGTGCCAGCAGTTTATTCGTGAAGGGTAACACCGGGGAGCTGTTTTTT. Translation gives CASSLFVKGNTGELFF.

This clonotype has a count of ten or more. The chain has TRBV29-1 and TRBJ2-1; no firm D call. V lost 7 bases and J lost 9, with 10 bases in between. Germline CDR1 is SQVTM and CDR2 is ANQGSEA. There are 10 residues in the CDR3. The CDR3 nucleotides are TGCAGCGGTGGATCTATTGAGCAGTTCTTC. As protein: CSGGSIEQFF.

This CDR3 reads CAWSLLAHPTYEQYF. Written as DNA, the CDR3 is TGTGCCTGGAGTTTACTGGCGCATCCTACCTACGAGCAGTACTTC. The V call is TRBV30, the J call TRBJ2-7; D is unresolved. Trimming took off 2 bases at V and 2 bases at J, with 16 bases between the two ends. Germline V gives CDR1 GTSNPN, CDR2 SVGIG (reference sequence). This CDR3 spans 15 amino acids.

This rearrangement joins TRBV29-1 to TRBJ2-1, with 7 bases matching TRBD2. V dropped 0 bases and J dropped 7; count of bases not matched to a gene: 15. Germline assignment: CDR1 SQVTM and CDR2 ANQGSEA. This CDR3 contains 17 residues. The CDR3 sequence is CSVEDIRAGAQRNEQFF. DNA for the CDR3: TGCAGCGTTGAAGATATTCGTGCGGGAGCCCAAAGAAATGAGCAGTTCTTC.

There are many counts of this clonotype. The chain couples TRBV12-3 or TRBV12-4 to TRBJ1-3, with 8 bases that match TRBD1. J was trimmed by 4 bases and V by 5 bases; bases with no gene match: 4. The CDR3 runs 14 residues. CDR3 sequence (DNA): TGTGCCAGCAGTGACCGGGACAGGGGAAACACCATATATTTT. This translates into CASSDRDRGNTIYF.

The chain is built from TRBV12-3 or TRBV12-4 and TRBJ1-6; a weak D match, TRBD1 (5 bases). CDR3 size: 13 residues. Trimming stripped 1 base from V and 9 bases from J, with 7 bases between. This chain's CDR3 is CASSLGGGSPLHF. The CDR3 bases are TGTGCCAGCAGTTTAGGGGGGGGTTCACCCCTCCACTTT.

The chain is built from TRBV12-3 or TRBV12-4 and TRBJ2-3, with D tentatively TRBD1 (5 bases). The CDR3 totals 16 residues. V was trimmed by 5 bases and J by 0 bases, leaving 15 bases between them. The CDR3 loop is CASSNRQRSSTDTQYF. For the CDR3, the DNA is TGTGCCAGCAGTAACCGACAGCGTTCTAGCACAGATACGCAGTATTTT.

This chain joins TRBV12-3 or TRBV12-4 and TRBJ2-2; tentatively, D is TRBD2 (6 bases). The ends were cut back, 3 bases at V and 1 base at J, with 9 bases in the middle. The CDR3 is 15 residues long. The CDR3 DNA reads as TGTGCCAGCAGTTTGGCGGGAAAGAACACCGGGGAGCTGTTTTTT. This translates into CASSLAGKNTGELFF.

A remark on this clonotype: This sequence may be a read error, since a much larger clone differs from it by one base. This chain uses TRBV20-1 with TRBJ2-3; a weak D match, TRBD2 (6 bases). Germline values: CDR1 DFQATT, CDR2 SNEGSKA (reference sequence). Trimming shortened V by 5 bases and J by 2 bases, and 20 bases separated the two germline ends. The CDR3 runs to 16 residues. Here the CDR3 reads CSAPRSPGLPTDTQYF. The CDR3 DNA follows: TGCAGTGCTCCGAGGAGCCCGGGACTTCCCACAGATACGCAGTATTTT.

This clonotype came up many times. This chain uses TRBV2 with TRBJ2-7, with a tentative D call TRBD2 (5 bases). The CDR3 length is 15 residues. V lost 6 bases to trimming and J lost 3 bases, with 18 bases between them. Germline V gene data show CDR1 as SNHLY and CDR2 as FYNNEI. DNA for the CDR3: TGTGCCAGCAGGGCGGTAACGGGGAAAATCTACGAGCAGTACTTC. Its protein product is CASRAVTGKIYEQYF.

The table lists this clonotype with many counts. The V call is TRBV5-8, the J call TRBJ1-2; 8 bases are a match to TRBD1. Germline loops: CDR1 SGHTS, CDR2 YDEGEE. Trimming at V came to 7 bases and at J to 2 bases, leaving 10 bases not matched to a gene. CDR3 length: 15 residues. The chain's CDR3 is CASCLQGALNYGYTF. In DNA form, the CDR3 reads TGTGCCAGCTGCCTCCAGGGGGCGTTGAACTATGGCTACACCTTC.

This chain uses TRBV20-1 with TRBJ2-7; D might be TRBD2 (6 bases). Germline CDR1 and CDR2: DFQATT and SNEGSKA (reference sequence). V was cut by 3 bases and J by 3 bases, with 12 bases left in between. The CDR3 sequence is 13 residues long. This CDR3 is CSARASDYYEQYF. The CDR3 DNA sequence: TGCAGTGCTAGGGCTAGCGATTACTACGAGCAGTACTTC.

At least ten counts were recorded for this clonotype. This chain connects TRBV20-1 to TRBJ2-1, with TRBD1 matching over 7 bases. The CDR3 is 18 residues long. The germline gives CDR1 DFQATT, CDR2 SNEGSKA (reference sequence). With V trimmed by 3 bases and J by 8 bases, 22 bases remained unmatched. This chain's CDR3 is CSARLTGLASLFGYEQFF. DNA for the CDR3: TGCAGTGCTAGGTTGACAGGGTTGGCTTCTCTTTTCGGTTATGAGCAGTTCTTC.

The chain combines TRBV12-3 or TRBV12-4 with TRBJ2-3; possible D gene TRBD2, 5 bases. V was cut by 4 bases and J by 1 base, with 9 bases left in between. The CDR3 spans 14 residues. CDR3 sequence (DNA): TGTGCCAGCAGTTACGACGGGGGCACAGATACGCAGTATTTT. Translating it yields CASSYDGGTDTQYF.

The chain uses TRBV29-1 and TRBJ2-2; D is perhaps TRBD2 (6 bases). Germline V gene data show CDR1 as SQVTM and CDR2 as ANQGSEA. Trimming pared 5 bases from V and 3 bases from J, leaving 13 bases between. The length of the CDR3 is 14 residues. The CDR3 sequence is CSVIRDSYTGELFF. The CDR3 DNA follows: TGCAGCGTTATTCGGGACTCCTACACCGGGGAGCTGTTTTTT.

This clonotype showed up many times. The chain employs TRBV12-3 or TRBV12-4 and TRBJ1-2; 9 nucleotides agree with TRBD1. Trimming took 2 bases from V and 7 from J; bases not matched to a gene: 2. This CDR3 is built from 13 residues. In nucleotides, the CDR3 is TGTGCCAGCAGTTTAAGGACAGGGGTTGGCTACACCTTC. Translation: CASSLRTGVGYTF.

The table lists this clonotype with many counts. The gene calls are TRBV12-3 or TRBV12-4 and TRBJ1-1, with D uncertain. The CDR3 is 13 amino acids. V gave up 3 bases and J gave up 0 bases, with 5 bases separating them. For the CDR3, the DNA is TGTGCCAGCAGTTTTGTGTTGAACACTGAAGCTTTCTTT. Its protein is CASSFVLNTEAFF.

V is TRBV20-1 and J is TRBJ1-4; D remains ambiguous. Per the germline V gene, CDR1 is DFQATT and CDR2 is SNEGSKA (reference sequence). V was trimmed by 6 bases and J by 5 bases, leaving 10 bases between them. The CDR3 sequence is 12 residues long. As DNA, the CDR3 is TGCAGTGCAGCGACTGGAAATGAAAAACTGTTTTTT. Protein product: CSAATGNEKLFF.

There are many counts of this clonotype. The rearrangement joins TRBV18 to TRBJ2-1, with 11 bases identical to TRBD2. The V gene end was trimmed by 3 bases and the J gene end by 2 bases; junction bases not matched to a gene: 6. The CDR3 has 17 residues. CDR1 and CDR2 from the germline V gene are KGHSH and LQKENI. The CDR3 loop reads CASSPSTSGVAYNEQFF. The CDR3 DNA sequence: TGTGCCAGCTCACCCTCGACTAGCGGGGTCGCCTACAATGAGCAGTTCTTC. The whole variable domain, remainder taken from reference TRBV18 and TRBJ2-1, is NAGVMQNPRHLVRRRGQEARLRCSPMKGHSHVYWYRQLPEEGLKFMVYLQKENIIDESGMPKERFSAEFPKEGPSILRIQQVVRGDSAAYFCASSPSTSGVAYNEQFFGPGTRLTVL.

This clonotype occurred many times. The V gene is TRBV15, the J gene TRBJ2-1; D gene unclear. This CDR3 comprises 18 residues. Deletions cut 0 bases from V and 2 bases from J, with 17 bases between. Germline-derived CDR1 and CDR2 are LNHNV and YYDKDF (reference sequence). This chain's CDR3 is CATSRDQVRQRTYNEQFF. The CDR3 DNA sequence: TGTGCCACCAGCAGAGACCAGGTTCGGCAGCGAACCTACAATGAGCAGTTCTTC.

This clonotype was detected many times. This chain uses TRBV20-1 with TRBJ2-7; possible D gene TRBD1, 6 bases. The CDR3 is 16 residues long. Looked up from germline, CDR1 is DFQATT and CDR2 is SNEGSKA (reference sequence). Trimming took off 4 bases at V and 5 bases at J, with 24 bases between the two ends. The CDR3 region is CSATEAVVGGVNEQYF. CDR3 nucleotides: TGCAGTGCTACCGAGGCCGTGGTAGGGGGAGTGAACGAGCAGTACTTC.